Listed below are T cell receptor beta chains from one sample, sequenced in a study of blood T cell repertoires in COVID-19. Sequencing used immunoSEQ multiplex PCR; TCRdb keeps in-frame clones, though not all of them. The sample consists of about 220,000 clones, 84% of them appearing once. Sample: peripheral blood. All receptors come from a woman aged 60-75 years who had recovered from COVID-19. The CDR3 runs from the conserved cysteine through the conserved F or W. A D gene is named only where the DNA matches it firmly. A row's size may be missing; if present it is once, few, many or a size class.

TRBD1	.	TRBV3-1/TRBV3-2	TRBJ2-7	CASSPRTDDRGEQYF	TGTGCCAGCAGCCCCCGGACCGACGACAGGGGAGAGCAGTACTTC
TRBD1	.	TRBV7-2	TRBJ1-2	CASSYGQGALGGYTF	TGTGCCAGCAGCTACGGACAGGGGGCGTTGGGTGGCTACACCTTC
TRBD2	.	TRBV4-1	TRBJ2-7	CASSQGRGTYEQYF	TGCGCCAGCAGCCAAGGGCGGGGGACCTACGAGCAGTACTTC
TRBD1	.	TRBV19	TRBJ2-7	CASKKGQSYEQYF	TGTGCCAGTAAGAAGGGACAGTCCTACGAGCAGTACTTC
TRBD2	.	TRBV5-4	TRBJ2-3	CASSLGLETQYF	TGTGCCAGCAGCCTCGGACTAGAAACGCAGTATTTT
.	.	TRBV7-2	TRBJ1-5	CASSLSAGNQPQHF	TGTGCCAGCAGCTTAAGTGCAGGGAATCAGCCCCAGCATTTT
TRBD1	.	TRBV12-3/TRBV12-4	TRBJ2-1	CANGDSYNEQFF	TGTGCCAACGGGGACAGCTACAATGAGCAGTTCTTC
.	few	TRBV2	TRBJ2-1	CASSGQGSYNEQFF	TGTGCCAGCTCGGGTCAGGGGTCCTACAATGAGCAGTTCTTC
.	.	TRBV12-3/TRBV12-4	TRBJ1-1	CASRATGNTEAFF	TGTGCCAGCAGAGCTACAGGGAACACTGAAGCTTTCTTT
.	.	TRBV5-1	TRBJ1-1	CASSLSNRVEAFF	TGCGCCAGCAGCTTATCTAACAGGGTCGAAGCTTTCTTT
TRBD1	.	TRBV24-1	TRBJ1-2	CATSSGQGIEGYTF	TGTGCCACCAGTTCCGGACAGGGGATCGAGGGCTACACCTTC
.	.	TRBV12-5	TRBJ1-2	CASGLVLRGDYGYTF	TGTGCTAGTGGTTTGGTATTGCGGGGAGACTATGGCTACACCTTC
TRBD1	.	TRBV4-1	TRBJ1-2	CASSHVYRGRWPDGYTF	TGCGCCAGCAGCCACGTATACAGGGGGCGATGGCCTGATGGCTACACCTTC
TRBD1	.	TRBV6-5	TRBJ2-7	CASSGTDFYEQYF	TGTGCCAGCAGCGGGACAGATTTCTACGAGCAGTACTTC
.	.	TRBV7-3	TRBJ2-6	CASSLTWGAPLSGANVLTF	TGTGCCAGCAGCTTAACGTGGGGAGCCCCTCTCTCTGGGGCCAACGTCCTGACTTTC
TRBD1	.	TRBV5-8	TRBJ1-1	CASSLEGTVNTEAFF	TGTGCCAGCAGCTTGGAGGGGACAGTAAACACTGAAGCTTTCTTT
.	.	TRBV15	TRBJ1-5	CATSRAGVNQPQHF	TGTGCCACCAGCAGAGCGGGAGTTAATCAGCCCCAGCATTTT
.	few	TRBV7-9	TRBJ1-1	CASSSTWTTMNTEAFF	TGTGCCAGCAGCTCCACCTGGACAACGATGAACACTGAAGCTTTCTTT
.	.	TRBV6-5	TRBJ1-4	CASSSGGEGEEKLFF	TGTGCCAGCAGTTCCGGGGGTGAGGGAGAAGAAAAACTGTTTTTT
.	.	TRBV11-2	TRBJ2-7	CASSQLQQGRGEQYF	TGTGCCAGCAGCCAATTGCAACAGGGAAGGGGCGAGCAGTACTTC
TRBD1	.	TRBV27	TRBJ2-7	CASSPRGTYEQYF	TGTGCCAGCAGTCCCAGGGGGACCTACGAGCAGTACTTC
.	.	TRBV11-2	TRBJ2-5	CASSLGQRYQETQYF	TGTGCCAGCAGCTTAGGACAGAGGTACCAAGAGACCCAGTACTTC
.	.	TRBV10-3	TRBJ2-1	CAIRDSYNEQFF	TGTGCCATCAGGGACAGTTACAATGAGCAGTTCTTC
.	.	TRBV6-5	TRBJ2-5	CASRLGAPGETQYF	TGTGCCAGCAGGCTGGGGGCCCCAGGGGAGACCCAGTACTTC
.	.	TRBV5-6	TRBJ2-2	CASSLRQGSNTGELFF	TGTGCCAGCAGCTTGCGGCAGGGGTCAAACACCGGGGAGCTGTTTTTT
.	.	TRBV5-5	TRBJ1-1	CASSLSGRNTEAFF	TGTGCCAGCAGCTTGTCCGGGAGGAACACTGAAGCTTTCTTT
TRBD1	.	TRBV12-3/TRBV12-4	TRBJ1-1	CASRTGGSEAFF	TGTGCCAGCAGAACAGGGGGCTCTGAAGCTTTCTTT
.	once	TRBV20-1	TRBJ1-6	CSASRDTNSPLHF	TGCAGTGCTAGTCGGGACACTAATTCACCCCTCCACTTT
.	.	TRBV19	TRBJ2-7	CASSDRRGSYEQYF	TGTGCCAGTAGTGACAGGCGGGGGTCCTACGAGCAGTACTTC
.	.	TRBV25-1	TRBJ1-2	CASSPRDFFGYTF	TGTGCCAGCAGTCCCCGGGACTTTTTCGGCTACACCTTC
TRBD1	.	TRBV7-2	TRBJ1-6	CASSPIPRGQSSPLHF	TGTGCCAGCAGCCCCATTCCCAGGGGGCAAAGTTCACCCCTCCACTTT
TRBD1	.	TRBV9	TRBJ2-7	CASSVGQGAYEQYF	TGTGCCAGCAGCGTGGGACAGGGGGCTTACGAGCAGTACTTC
.	.	TRBV6-5	TRBJ2-2	CASSYSRNSGGELFF	TGTGCCAGCAGTTACTCACGGAATTCAGGCGGGGAGCTGTTTTTT
.	.	TRBV10-2	TRBJ1-1	CASSEGFRRGTEAFF	TGCGCCAGCAGTGAGGGCTTTCGGAGGGGCACTGAAGCTTTCTTT
.	.	TRBV5-1	TRBJ1-4	CASSLAPQREKLFF	TGCGCCAGCAGCTTGGCCCCCCAGCGGGAAAAACTGTTTTTT
.	.	TRBV11-2	TRBJ1-2	CASSLARDYGYTF	TGTGCCAGCAGCTTAGCCAGGGACTATGGCTACACCTTC
.	.	TRBV3-1/TRBV3-2	TRBJ1-2	CASSQVQGGGYTF	TGTGCCAGCAGCCAAGTACAGGGCGGAGGCTACACCTTC
TRBD1	few	TRBV7-2	TRBJ1-2	CASSPGTGEEYGYTF	TGTGCCAGCAGCCCGGGGACAGGGGAGGAGTATGGCTACACCTTC
.	.	TRBV6-2/TRBV6-3	TRBJ2-2	CASSTGTPSGAGELFF	TGTGCCAGCAGCACCGGGACACCCAGTGGCGCCGGGGAGCTGTTTTTT
.	.	TRBV18	TRBJ2-2	CASSPASNTGELFF	TGTGCCAGCTCACCGGCTTCGAACACCGGGGAGCTGTTTTTT
.	.	TRBV7-2	TRBJ2-7	CASSPLYEQYF	TGTGCCAGCAGCCCTCTCTACGAGCAGTACTTC
.	.	TRBV19	TRBJ1-2	CASTKGMDSWGGYTF	TGTGCCAGTACCAAAGGGATGGACAGCTGGGGTGGCTACACCTTC
.	.	TRBV7-7	TRBJ1-1	CASSPSKGWGPEAFF	TGTGCTAGCAGCCCTAGTAAGGGGTGGGGCCCTGAAGCTTTCTTT
TRBD1	.	TRBV2	TRBJ1-1	CASSEVQGDEAFF	TGTGCCAGCAGTGAAGTGCAGGGGGATGAAGCTTTCTTT
TRBD1	.	TRBV3-1/TRBV3-2	TRBJ1-4	CASSPGTATNEKLFF	TGTGCCAGCAGCCCCGGGACAGCAACTAATGAAAAACTGTTTTTT
TRBD2	.	TRBV5-1	TRBJ2-1	CASSAAAGGPNEQFF	TGCGCCAGCAGCGCGGCAGCGGGGGGGCCAAATGAGCAGTTCTTC
TRBD1	.	TRBV5-4	TRBJ2-3	CASSSTGSSTDTQYF	TGTGCCAGCAGCTCGACAGGGTCTAGCACAGATACGCAGTATTTT
.	.	TRBV5-1	TRBJ1-3	CASSLDGLRGSGNTIYF	TGCGCCAGCAGCTTGGATGGTTTGAGAGGCTCTGGAAACACCATATATTTT
TRBD2	.	TRBV5-5	TRBJ2-2	CASSQRTSGGPPGELFF	TGTGCCAGCAGCCAACGGACTAGCGGGGGCCCTCCCGGGGAGCTGTTTTTT
TRBD2	.	TRBV19	TRBJ2-1	CASRTSGGLRRGYNEQFF	TGTGCCAGTAGGACTAGCGGGGGGCTTCGACGGGGTTACAATGAGCAGTTCTTC
.	.	TRBV27	TRBJ1-6	CASNPAGANSPLHF	TGTGCCAGCAATCCGGCAGGGGCCAATTCACCCCTCCACTTT
.	.	TRBV27	TRBJ2-3	CASGTLSSTDTQYF	TGTGCCAGCGGCACCCTCTCTAGCACAGATACGCAGTATTTT
.	.	TRBV7-2	TRBJ2-1	CASSAARYTYNEQFF	TGTGCCAGCAGCGCTGCTAGATATACATACAATGAGCAGTTCTTC
.	.	TRBV5-4	TRBJ2-3	CASSLDFSDTQYF	TGTGCCAGCAGCTTGGATTTCTCAGATACGCAGTATTTT
.	.	TRBV29-1	TRBJ1-1	CSATPAGTEAFF	TGCAGCGCCACACCTGCGGGCACTGAAGCTTTCTTT
.	.	TRBV5-8	TRBJ2-7	CASSKTQSEQYF	TGTGCCAGCAGCAAGACTCAGTCCGAGCAGTACTTC
TRBD1	few	TRBV6-6	TRBJ1-5	CASSRTGNQPQHF	TGTGCCAGCAGCCGGACAGGGAATCAGCCCCAGCATTTT
.	.	TRBV2	TRBJ2-7	CASSRPSSYEQYF	TGTGCCAGCAGCCGCCCCAGCTCCTACGAGCAGTACTTC